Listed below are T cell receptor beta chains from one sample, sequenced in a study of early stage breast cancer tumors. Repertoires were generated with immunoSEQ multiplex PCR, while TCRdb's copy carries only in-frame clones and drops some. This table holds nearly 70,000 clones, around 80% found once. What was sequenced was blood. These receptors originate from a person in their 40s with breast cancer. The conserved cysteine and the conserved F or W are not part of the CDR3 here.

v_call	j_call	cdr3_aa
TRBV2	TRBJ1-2	ASSRDRGSEDYT
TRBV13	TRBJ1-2	ASSLGGYYGYT
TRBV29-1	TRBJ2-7	SASRGLAGGPRYEQY
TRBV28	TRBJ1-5	ASSLFQAGIQGLNQPQH
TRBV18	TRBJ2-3	ASSRFEGSTDTQY
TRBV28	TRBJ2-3	ASSGIRDTQY
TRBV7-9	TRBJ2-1	ASSLVGYEQF
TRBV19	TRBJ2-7	ASSIVGGSTYEQY
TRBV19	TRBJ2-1	ASSIDYQGPYNEQF
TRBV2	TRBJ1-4	ASLYSEENEKLF
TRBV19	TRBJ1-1	ASSPQTVNTEAF
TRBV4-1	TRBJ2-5	ASSQEWGVGTQY
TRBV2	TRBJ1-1	ASTSDSPDLNTEAF
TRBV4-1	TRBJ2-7	ASSHNRDRPYEQY
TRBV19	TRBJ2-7	ASSIQPGGYEQY
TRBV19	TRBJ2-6	ASSDQSGTGANVLT
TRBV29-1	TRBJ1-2	SVEGGQDYGYT
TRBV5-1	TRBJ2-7	ASSLGGEGGLQQY
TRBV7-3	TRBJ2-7	ASSLAGGQGYEQY
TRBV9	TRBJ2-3	ASSDRSGQY
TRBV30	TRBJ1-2	AGTGNGYT
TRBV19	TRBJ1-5	ASSAPDASNQPQH
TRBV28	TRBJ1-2	ASSLRAWDGYT
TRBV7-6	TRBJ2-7	ASSLRENPYEQY
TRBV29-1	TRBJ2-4	SVGGLWGGTY
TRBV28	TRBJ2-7	ASHRGLAGAYEQY
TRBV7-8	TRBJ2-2	ASSLSRWTGTQNTGELF
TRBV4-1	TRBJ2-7	ASSQGGATYEQY
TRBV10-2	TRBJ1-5	ASSQGDRGTVAEPQH